A selection of T cell receptor beta chains follows, all from one sample in a study of blood T cell repertoires in COVID-19. Sequencing used immunoSEQ multiplex PCR; TCRdb keeps in-frame clones, though not all of them. The repertoire includes about 52,000 clones, about four fifths of them detected once, and roughly 7% sits in the top ten. The sample consisted of peripheral blood. All receptors come from a man in his 70s with active COVID-19. The CDR3 runs from the conserved cysteine through the conserved F or W. D genes are given only for firm matches. Where a row states a size, it is once, few, many or the class of an expanded clone; other rows omit it.

J gene,V gene,clone size,CDR3 length,D gene,CDR3 protein,CDR3 DNA
TRBJ2-3,TRBV7-9,few,15,NA,CASSLRQVRTDTQYF,TGTGCCAGCAGCTTACGACAGGTGCGCACAGATACGCAGTATTTT
TRBJ1-4,TRBV9,NA,15,NA,CASSTHAGNNEKLFF,TGTGCCAGCAGCACCCACGCAGGGAATAATGAAAAACTGTTTTTT
TRBJ2-7,TRBV11-3,NA,14,TRBD1,CASSPQGAGYEQYF,TGTGCCAGCAGCCCACAGGGGGCGGGCTACGAGCAGTACTTC
TRBJ2-1,TRBV5-1,once,12,NA,CASSQSGYEQFF,TGCGCCAGCAGCCAATCAGGGTATGAGCAGTTCTTC
TRBJ1-1,TRBV7-2,NA,14,NA,CASSFSGGNTEAFF,TGTGCCAGCAGCTTCTCAGGAGGGAACACTGAAGCTTTCTTT
TRBJ2-3,TRBV29-1,NA,14,TRBD2,CSVVSSGNTDTQYF,TGCAGCGTTGTTTCTAGCGGGAACACAGATACGCAGTATTTT
TRBJ1-4,TRBV19,once,19,NA,CASSIPRGWGGVTNEKLFF,TGTGCCAGTAGTATCCCCCGGGGATGGGGGGGTGTCACTAATGAAAAACTGTTTTTT
TRBJ2-1,TRBV12-3/TRBV12-4,NA,13,NA,CASSASGHNEQFF,TGTGCCAGCAGTGCGAGCGGGCACAATGAGCAGTTCTTC
TRBJ1-2,TRBV7-8,NA,16,NA,CASSLGAGQNAMRYTF,TGTGCCAGCAGCTTAGGGGCCGGACAGAATGCTATGCGCTACACCTTC
TRBJ2-3,TRBV4-2,NA,18,TRBD2,CASSLTILAGGSTDTQYF,TGTGCCAGCAGCCTCACGATCCTAGCGGGGGGGAGCACAGATACGCAGTATTTT
TRBJ2-7,TRBV3-1/TRBV3-2,NA,14,NA,CASSSGTNSYEQYF,TGTGCCAGCAGCAGCGGGACAAACTCCTACGAGCAGTACTTC
TRBJ2-3,TRBV7-8,NA,17,NA,CASSFFGPGGRTDTQYF,TGTGCCAGCAGCTTTTTTGGGCCCGGGGGGCGCACAGATACGCAGTATTTT
TRBJ1-4,TRBV6-5,NA,15,NA,CASSYFGATNEKLFF,TGTGCCAGCAGTTACTTCGGAGCAACTAATGAAAAACTGTTTTTT
TRBJ2-7,TRBV5-1,NA,13,NA,CASSLGLIYEQYF,TGCGCCAGCAGCTTGGGACTGATCTACGAGCAGTACTTC
TRBJ1-6,TRBV30,NA,16,TRBD1,CAWSQGRGPNNSPLHF,TGTGCCTGGAGTCAAGGCAGGGGGCCTAATAATTCACCCCTCCACTTT
TRBJ2-7,TRBV3-1/TRBV3-2,NA,15,TRBD1,CASSLWGQSSYEQYF,TGTGCCAGCAGCCTTTGGGGACAGAGCTCCTACGAGCAGTACTTC
TRBJ1-2,TRBV4-3,NA,11,NA,CASSQAGAYAF,TGCGCCAGCAGCCAAGCAGGGGCGTACGCCTTC
TRBJ1-1,TRBV27,NA,16,NA,CASSLIGHQGHTEAFF,TGTGCCAGCAGTTTAATTGGCCATCAGGGTCACACTGAAGCTTTCTTT
TRBJ2-5,TRBV12-3/TRBV12-4,NA,13,TRBD2,CASSPGRGGTQYF,TGTGCCAGCAGTCCCGGGCGGGGGGGGACCCAGTACTTC
TRBJ2-1,TRBV4-1,NA,12,NA,CASSQREDEQFF,TGCGCCAGCAGCCAGAGAGAGGATGAGCAGTTCTTC
TRBJ2-3,TRBV5-1,NA,16,TRBD2,CASSLPSGVPGDTQYF,TGCGCCAGCAGCTTGCCAAGCGGGGTGCCCGGGGATACGCAGTATTTT
TRBJ2-3,TRBV20-1,NA,9,NA,CSGGDTQYF,TGCAGTGGAGGAGATACGCAGTATTTT
TRBJ1-5,TRBV27,NA,15,TRBD1,CASRSGTGEFQPQHF,TGTGCCAGCCGCTCGGGGACAGGGGAATTTCAGCCCCAGCATTTT
TRBJ1-5,TRBV9,NA,15,NA,CASSAQGQLGQPQHF,TGTGCCAGCAGCGCCCAGGGGCAATTGGGTCAGCCCCAGCATTTT
TRBJ2-5,TRBV30,NA,13,TRBD1,CAWSQGAAETQYF,TGTGCCTGGAGCCAGGGGGCGGCGGAGACCCAGTACTTC
TRBJ2-1,TRBV6-2/TRBV6-3,NA,17,NA,CASSYVRATGRNHEQFF,TGTGCCAGCAGTTACGTGCGGGCGACGGGCCGCAACCATGAGCAGTTCTTC